This TCR beta chain was retrieved from a study of blood T cell repertoires in COVID-19. Background on the study: Donors in the United States, Italy and Spain gave samples during acute or convalescent COVID-19. T cells, B-cell-depleted T cells, or PBMCs supplied cDNA or gDNA.

Trimming at V came to 0 bases and at J to 7 bases, leaving 0 bases not matched to a gene. Germline CDR1 LGHNA, CDR2 YNFKEQ. The CDR3 has 13 residues. Sequencing was performed with immunoSEQ multiplex PCR; in TCRdb, only in-frame clones are kept and a portion is missing. Of more than 95,000 clones listed, almost 80% were seen once; the top ten hold about 25%. The V gene is TRBV4-2, the J gene TRBJ1-5, with 7 bases identical to TRBD1. This TCR was sampled from a human donor in a cohort sampled during active COVID-19. Sequences were obtained from peripheral blood. CDR3: CASSQDRGQPQHF. The CDR3, as DNA: TGTGCCAGCAGCCAAGACAGGGGGCAGCCCCAGCATTTT.